Below are 9 T cell receptor beta chains sequenced from a single sample in a study of T cell clonotyping in hematopoietic cell transplantation. Time point here: recipient sample about 28 days before transplant, after cytoreduction. The method was immunoSEQ multiplex PCR; TCRdb's version includes in-frame clones alone and lacks a portion of them. The table includes tens of thousands of clones, approximately 84% detected once. The sequences come from peripheral blood mononuclear cells, collected before stem cell transplant. The receptors were gathered from a man in his 60s with biphenotypic leukemia. Some clones in this sample may be carry-over from other donors' samples.

The chain uses TRBV30 and TRBJ2-7; the match to TRBD2 covers 8 bases. The CDR3 spans 17 residues. V shed 3 bases and J 3 bases; nucleotides not matched to a gene: 16. Germline-derived CDR1 and CDR2 are GTSNPN and SVGIG (reference sequence). The CDR3 protein is CAWRGGSGINLFYEQYF. Here the CDR3 DNA reads TGTGCCTGGAGGGGGGGTAGCGGGATAAATCTCTTCTACGAGCAGTACTTC. Full variable domain (rest looked up from reference TRBV30 and TRBJ2-7): SQTIHQWPATLVQPVGSPLSLECTVEGTSNPNLYWYRQAAGRGLQLLFYSVGIGQISSEVPQNLSASRPQDRQFILSSKKLLLSDSGFYLCAWRGGSGINLFYEQYFGPGTRLTVT.

The CDR3, as DNA: TGTGCCAGCAGGGTAGGAACAGGTTATTTTTCCTACGAGCAGTACTTC. Its protein is CASRVGTGYFSYEQYF. The chain combines TRBV2 with TRBJ2-7, with D possibly matching TRBD1 (5 bases). Germline CDR1 reads SNHLY; CDR2 reads FYNNEI. This CDR3 has 16 residues. Trimming removed 6 bases from V and 1 base from J, with 19 bases in between.

V is TRBV6-6 and J is TRBJ2-7; TRBD2 is a possible D gene (5 bases). V gave up 2 bases and J gave up 3 bases, with 11 bases separating them. Per the germline V gene, CDR1 is MNHNY and CDR2 is SVGAGI (reference sequence). The CDR3 length is 14 residues. The CDR3 sequence: CASSYIASGYEQYF. The CDR3 DNA follows: TGTGCCAGCAGTTACATAGCGAGTGGCTACGAGCAGTACTTC.

The rearrangement joins TRBV19 to TRBJ2-2; 12 bases agree with TRBD2. With V trimmed by 9 bases and J by 8 bases, 10 bases remained unmatched. In germline, CDR1 is LNHDA, CDR2 SQIVND (reference sequence). The CDR3 is 15 amino acids. The CDR3 here is CASHLLAGGGGELFF. In nucleotides, the CDR3 is TGTGCCAGCCACCTACTAGCGGGAGGAGGGGGGGAGCTGTTTTTT.

This clone turned up a few times. The V gene is TRBV7-2, the J gene TRBJ2-1, with D hard to call. Germline V gives CDR1 SGHTA, CDR2 FQGNSA. The CDR3 sequence is 15 residues long. With 1 base removed from V and 8 bases from J, the gap between germline ends came to 15 bases. The CDR3 loop reads CASSLGVLREDEQFF. The CDR3 DNA follows: TGTGCCAGCAGCTTAGGGGTTTTGCGAGAGGATGAGCAGTTCTTC.

This chain links TRBV30 with TRBJ1-1; tentatively, D is TRBD1 (5 bases). Germline V CDR1 and CDR2: GTSNPN, SVGIG (reference sequence). The CDR3 covers 13 residues. Between the trimmed V and J ends, which lost 0 bases and 7 bases, there was a span of 12 bases. CDR3 coding DNA: TGTGCCTGGAGTGTTGGACAACCCTTTGAAGCTTTCTTT. It translates to CAWSVGQPFEAFF. Together with reference TRBV30 and TRBJ1-1, the CDR3 gives the full variable domain: SQTIHQWPATLVQPVGSPLSLECTVEGTSNPNLYWYRQAAGRGLQLLFYSVGIGQISSEVPQNLSASRPQDRQFILSSKKLLLSDSGFYLCAWSVGQPFEAFFGQGTRLTVV.

This clone was observed a single time. The genes are TRBV28 and TRBJ2-7; TRBD1 matches at 9 bases. Trimming took 5 bases from V and 1 from J; bases not matched to a gene: 6. The CDR3 is made up of 15 amino acids. Germline lookup yields CDR1 MDHEN and CDR2 SYDVKM. The CDR3 nucleotides read TGTGCCAGCAGTACCCCGGGACAGGGATCCTACGAGCAGTACTTC. It encodes CASSTPGQGSYEQYF. The variable domain in full, with the rest retrieved from reference TRBV28 and TRBJ2-7, is DVKVTQSSRYLVKRTGEKVFLECVQDMDHENMFWYRQDPGLGLRLIYFSYDVKMKEKGDIPEGYSVSREKKERFSLILESASTNQTSMYLCASSTPGQGSYEQYFGPGTRLTVT.

The chain carries TRBV28 and TRBJ2-7, with 10 bases identical to TRBD2. This CDR3 has 14 amino acids. The V segment lost 4 bases and the J segment 7 bases; nucleotides outside the gene matches: 7. In germline, CDR1 is MDHEN, CDR2 SYDVKM. DNA of the CDR3: TGTGCCAGCAGTTGGCTAGCGGGAGAGAGAGAGCAGTACTTC. The encoded protein is CASSWLAGEREQYF.

The genes are TRBV6-5 and TRBJ1-2, with TRBD1 identical over 7 bases. V gave up 6 bases and J gave up 2 bases; unmatched junction bases: 9. CDR1 MNHEY and CDR2 SVGAGI come from the germline V gene. The CDR3 consists of 15 residues. CDR3 region: CASSPGTADNYGYTF. In DNA form, the CDR3 reads TGTGCCAGCAGCCCCGGGACAGCCGACAACTATGGCTACACCTTC.